A single sample is the source of the 21 T cell receptor beta chains below, sequenced in a study of glioma-infiltrating T cells after dendritic cell vaccination. Clones were sequenced by immunoSEQ multiplex PCR, and TCRdb holds only the in-frame ones, with some missing. The sample consists of some 70,000 clones, 81% of them appearing once. The sequencing used blood, collected before dendritic cell vaccination. The receptors here all came from a human donor with glioblastoma.

Here the CDR3 DNA reads TGTGCCAGCAGCTTGAACAGTGGGCCCCAGCATTTT. This codes for CASSLNSGPQHF. J is TRBJ1-5 and V is TRBV5-4; D is undetermined. Germline values: CDR1 SGHNT, CDR2 YYREEE (reference sequence). V was clipped by 1 base and J by 9 bases, with 8 bases between them. This CDR3 has 12 amino acids.

V gene TRBV19 combines with J gene TRBJ1-1; 9 bases map to TRBD1. The V gene end was trimmed by 6 bases and the J gene end by 4 bases; junction bases not matched to a gene: 6. Germline V gene data show CDR1 as LNHDA and CDR2 as SQIVND (reference sequence). The CDR3 sequence is 14 residues long. The DNA of the CDR3 is TGTGCCAGTAGGATGGACAGGGGACTCACTGAAGCTTTCTTT. It encodes CASRMDRGLTEAFF.

The chain links TRBV6-1 to TRBJ2-3, with D hard to call. CDR3 length: 12 amino acids. V lost 2 bases and J 5 bases, leaving 5 bases between the germline ends. Germline V gives CDR1 MNHNS, CDR2 SASEGT. DNA for the CDR3: TGTGCCAGCAGTGAATCCGTAGATACGCAGTATTTT. Translated, it gives CASSESVDTQYF.

This chain links TRBV2 with TRBJ2-2; TRBD1 is a possible D gene (6 bases). This CDR3 is built from 14 residues. Trimming shortened V by 8 bases and J by 6 bases, and 16 bases separated the two germline ends. Looked up from germline, CDR1 is SNHLY and CDR2 is FYNNEI. CDR3 amino acids: CASRRDITAGELFF. The CDR3 region has the DNA TGTGCCAGCCGACGGGACATAACGGCCGGGGAGCTGTTTTTT.

The chain employs TRBV6-5 and TRBJ2-4; 8 positions agree with TRBD1. The CDR3 contains 13 residues. J lost 8 bases, V lost 5 bases, and 5 bases had no gene match. Germline V lookup: CDR1 MNHEY, CDR2 SVGAGI. CDR3 amino acids: CASSRQGRDIQYF. The DNA for the CDR3 is TGTGCCAGCAGTAGACAGGGGCGGGACATTCAGTACTTC.

The chain carries TRBV5-5 and TRBJ1-2; D remains unclear. With 4 bases removed from V and 1 base from J, the gap between germline ends came to 14 bases. The CDR3 consists of 15 residues. In germline, CDR1 is SGHKS, CDR2 YYEKEE (reference sequence). CDR3 nucleotides: TGTGCCAGCAGCCTTGCGGGATCCCTTAACTATGGCTACACCTTC. This translates into CASSLAGSLNYGYTF.

In its sample, this clone was seen a few times. The rearrangement joins TRBV7-9 to TRBJ1-5; possible D gene TRBD1, 6 bases. The germline V gene encodes CDR1 SEHNR and CDR2 FQNEAQ (reference sequence). V was trimmed by 4 bases and J by 3 bases, leaving 10 bases between them. The CDR3 sequence is 14 residues long. The CDR3 loop reads CASSSWTDNQPQHF. In nucleotides, the CDR3 is TGTGCCAGCAGCTCCTGGACAGACAATCAGCCCCAGCATTTT.

This clone has only a few counts. The chain combines TRBV6-5 with TRBJ1-4; 7 bases map to TRBD1. V was clipped by 4 bases and J by 8 bases; unmatched bases: 4. CDR3 length equals 13 residues. The germline V gene encodes CDR1 MNHEY and CDR2 SVGAGI. The CDR3 coding sequence is TGTGCCAGCAGTTCGTACAGGGGAGAAAAACTGTTTTTT. It encodes CASSSYRGEKLFF.

The sample holds one count of this clone. This sequence joins TRBV5-6 and TRBJ1-2; D gene uncertain. CDR3 length equals 16 residues. Germline CDR1 SGHDT, CDR2 YYEEEE. Trimming took off 6 bases at V and 10 bases at J, with 28 bases between the two ends. The CDR3 spells CASTMPPGTDRNDYTF. The DNA of the CDR3 is TGTGCCAGCACCATGCCTCCAGGAACCGACCGGAATGACTACACCTTC.

This clone was observed a handful of times. This chain joins TRBV6-5 and TRBJ2-7, with D tentatively TRBD2 (5 bases). V was trimmed by 10 bases and J by 1 base, leaving 17 bases between them. Germline CDR1 and CDR2: MNHEY and SVGAGI. The CDR3 is 14 amino acids. The CDR3 sequence: CATQRASRSYEQYF. The DNA for the CDR3 is TGTGCCACCCAGCGAGCTAGCAGGTCCTACGAGCAGTACTTC.

This chain connects TRBV19 to TRBJ1-1; 9 positions match TRBD1. V dropped 6 bases and J dropped 13; count of bases not matched to a gene: 9. Germline loops: CDR1 LNHDA, CDR2 SQIVND (reference sequence). The CDR3 totals 12 residues. The CDR3 region is CASRQDRGDGFF. In DNA form, the CDR3 reads TGTGCCAGTAGACAGGACAGGGGAGATGGTTTCTTT. The whole variable domain, filled in from reference TRBV19 and TRBJ1-1, reads DGGITQSPKYLFRKEGQNVTLSCEQNLNHDAMYWYRQDPGQGLRLIYYSQIVNDFQKGDIAEGYSVSREKKESFPLTVTSAQKNPTAFYLCASRQDRGDGFFGQGTRLTVV.

The CDR3 spells CASSSLMGGIYGYTF. Written as DNA, the CDR3 is TGTGCCAGCAGCTCGCTAATGGGGGGAATCTATGGCTACACCTTC. The chain employs TRBV5-4 and TRBJ1-2, with D tentatively TRBD1 (5 bases). Trimming pared 3 bases from V and 4 bases from J, leaving 16 bases between. CDR1 is SGHNT, CDR2 YYREEE, per germline (reference sequence). CDR3 length: 15 residues. Using reference TRBV5-4 and TRBJ1-2 for the parts outside the CDR3, the full variable domain is ETGVTQSPTHLIKTRGQQVTLRCSSQSGHNTVSWYQQALGQGPQFIFQYYREEENGRGNFPPRFSGLQFPNYSSELNVNALELDDSALYLCASSSLMGGIYGYTFGSGTRLTVV.

The chain recombines TRBV11-3 with TRBJ2-3; TRBD1 matches at 9 bases. The CDR3 consists of 14 residues. V shed 2 bases, J shed 11 bases, and the junction held 8 bases outside the gene matches. The germline gives CDR1 SGHNT, CDR2 YENEEA. CDR3: CASSLRDRAGGQYF. The DNA for the CDR3 is TGTGCCAGCAGCTTACGGGACAGGGCTGGGGGGCAGTATTTT.

This sequence joins TRBV9 and TRBJ1-1; a possible D gene is TRBD1 (5 bases). CDR1 and CDR2 (germline): SGDLS, YYNGEE. V was clipped by 3 bases and J by 0 bases, with 12 bases between them. This CDR3 spans 15 amino acids. As DNA, the CDR3 is TGTGCCAGCAGCGGAGCACAGGCGTTGAACACTGAAGCTTTCTTT. This translates into CASSGAQALNTEAFF.

The chain is built from TRBV29-1 and TRBJ1-1; maybe TRBD1 (6 bases). There are 14 residues in the CDR3. Trimming took 5 bases from V and 6 from J, leaving 19 bases between them. Germline CDR1 reads SQVTM; CDR2 reads ANQGSEA. The CDR3: CSVRLGGRASEAFF. The DNA for the CDR3 is TGCAGCGTTCGACTGGGGGGGCGAGCGTCTGAAGCTTTCTTT.

The chain combines TRBV12-5 with TRBJ1-5; possible D gene TRBD1, 6 bases. The V end was cut by 0 bases, the J end by 3 bases, with 12 bases between. This CDR3 is built from 16 residues. Per germline, CDR1 LGHNT and CDR2 FRNRAP. As DNA, the CDR3 is TGTGCTAGTGGTTTGGTACTAGGGGGGGTCAATCAGCCCCAGCATTTT. This encodes CASGLVLGGVNQPQHF.

This chain connects TRBV30 to TRBJ2-5; 7 bases agree with TRBD1. V lost 5 bases and J lost 1; bases outside the gene matches: 4. The CDR3 length is 13 residues. In germline, CDR1 is GTSNPN, CDR2 SVGIG (reference sequence). The CDR3 sequence: CAWVGTAQETQYF. In DNA, the CDR3 is TGTGCCTGGGTAGGGACAGCCCAAGAGACCCAGTACTTC.

The chain uses TRBV19 and TRBJ1-6; 7 positions agree with TRBD1. The CDR3 loop spans 15 amino acids. The V gene's germline CDR1 is LNHDA and CDR2 SQIVND (reference sequence). V was clipped by 4 bases and J by 7 bases; unmatched bases: 7. Written as DNA, the CDR3 is TGTGCCAGTAGTAGCCGGGACAGTGCAAATTCACCCCTCCACTTT. This codes for CASSSRDSANSPLHF.

This rearrangement joins TRBV30 to TRBJ1-2; 10 bases agree with TRBD1. Germline assignment: CDR1 GTSNPN and CDR2 SVGIG (reference sequence). This CDR3 is 15 amino acids long. Germline trimming cut 0 bases from V and 5 bases from J; bases unmatched to any gene: 6. CDR3 coding DNA: TGTGCCTGGAGTGTACGGAGGACAGGGGGTTATGGCTACACCTTC. It codes for CAWSVRRTGGYGYTF. Combining the CDR3 with reference TRBV30 and TRBJ1-2 gives the whole variable domain SQTIHQWPATLVQPVGSPLSLECTVEGTSNPNLYWYRQAAGRGLQLLFYSVGIGQISSEVPQNLSASRPQDRQFILSSKKLLLSDSGFYLCAWSVRRTGGYGYTFGSGTRLTVV.

The chain is built from TRBV19 and TRBJ2-7; 7 nucleotides match TRBD1. This CDR3 is built from 15 residues. Unmatched junction bases numbered 7, after V lost 5 bases and J lost 0 bases. Germline assignment: CDR1 LNHDA and CDR2 SQIVND (reference sequence). The CDR3 sequence: CASSDTGANSYEQYF. The CDR3 DNA is TGTGCCAGTAGTGACACAGGGGCGAACTCCTACGAGCAGTACTTC.

On this clone: Compared with germline, one end of the junction differs, possibly owing to a read error. The V gene is TRBV18, the J gene TRBJ2-6; a weak D match, TRBD1 (5 bases). Germline CDR1 reads KGHSH; CDR2 reads LQKENI. The CDR3 is 16 amino acids. The CDR3 loop reads CASSGSLVSGANVPTF. The CDR3 coding sequence is TGTGCCAGCTCAGGATCTTTGGTCTCTGGGGCCAACGTCCCGACTTTC.